The TCR beta chain under discussion was sequenced for a study of Tregs in tolerant kidney transplant recipients. This clone has a handful of counts. Its antigen is not identified. Trimming cost V 0 bases and J 0 bases, with 10 bases left between them. CDR1 is SGDLS and CDR2 is YYNGEE in the germline V gene. This CDR3 has 16 amino acids. TCRdb's copy holds only in-frame clones and misses some; the assay was immunoSEQ multiplex PCR. The sample holds roughly 8,300 clones; about a third are singletons and the top ten take approximately 6%. FACS sorting followed a roughly six-day coculture of CFSE-labeled recipient PBMCs with irradiated graft donor PBMCs.

Source: CD8+ T cells from blood cultured with allogeneic cells, taken before the transplant. The chain joins TRBV9 to TRBJ1-3; D gene ambiguous. The origin of this receptor is a human patient who received a combined kidney and bone marrow transplant. The CDR3 loop is CASSVATAPSGNTIYF. The CDR3 DNA follows: TGTGCCAGCAGCGTAGCCACAGCCCCCTCTGGAAACACCATATATTTT. Variable domain in full (rest from reference TRBV9 and TRBJ1-3): DSGVTQTPKHLITATGQRVTLRCSPRSGDLSVYWYQQSLDQGLQFLIQYYNGEERAKGNILERFSAQQFPDLHSELNLSSLELGDSALYFCASSVATAPSGNTIYFGEGSWLTVV.